This TCR beta chain was observed in a study of blood T cell repertoires in COVID-19. On the study more broadly: PBMCs, B-cell-depleted T cells, or T cells provided the cDNA or gDNA that made up the material.

Clones were sequenced by immunoSEQ multiplex PCR, and TCRdb holds only the in-frame ones, with some missing. The sample consists of about 160,000 clones, approximately 88% of them appearing once. Germline V lookup: CDR1 MNHEY, CDR2 SVGAGI. V lost 6 bases, J lost 4 bases, and 7 bases stayed unmatched. CDR3 length equals 15 residues. The sample taken for sequencing was PBMCs or T cells enriched from blood (not recorded which). The sequence was collected from a woman aged 45-65 years who had recovered from COVID-19. The chain carries TRBV6-5 and TRBJ1-5; 9 bases match TRBD1. CDR3 nucleotides: TGTGCCAGCAGACCGGACAGGGGCGGTAATCAGCCCCAGCATTTT. It translates to CASRPDRGGNQPQHF.